The 3 T cell receptor beta chains below come from one sample, sequenced in a study of OX40 agonist ivuxolimab in advanced cancers. Assay used: immunoSEQ multiplex PCR; TCRdb lists only in-frame clones, some missing. The table has about 34,000 clones, roughly four fifths seen once. Source: CD4+ or CD8+ T cells sorted from blood, taken in a trial of the OX40 agonist ivuxolimab. Every receptor here comes from an adult with an advanced solid tumor such as melanoma, head and neck, liver or kidney cancer.

V gene TRBV18 combines with J gene TRBJ1-1, with TRBD1 identical over 8 bases. The CDR3 extends over 15 amino acids. V lost 6 bases, J lost 0 bases, and 6 bases stayed unmatched. The germline CDR1 and CDR2 sequences are KGHSH and LQKENI. The CDR3 nucleotides are TGTGCCAGCTCCGATTCAGGGGGCCTGAACACTGAAGCTTTCTTT. This gives the protein CASSDSGGLNTEAFF. Full variable domain (missing parts from reference TRBV18 and TRBJ1-1): NAGVMQNPRHLVRRRGQEARLRCSPMKGHSHVYWYRQLPEEGLKFMVYLQKENIIDESGMPKERFSAEFPKEGPSILRIQQVVRGDSAAYFCASSDSGGLNTEAFFGQGTRLTVV.

This chain links TRBV19 with TRBJ1-1, with a possible D match to TRBD1 (6 bases). The germline V gene has CDR1 LNHDA and CDR2 SQIVND (reference sequence). Trimming stripped 2 bases from V and 4 bases from J, with 11 bases between. The CDR3 spans 14 residues. The chain's CDR3 is CASSIPGAPTEAFF. The DNA for the CDR3 is TGTGCCAGTAGTATACCAGGGGCGCCCACTGAAGCTTTCTTT.

J is TRBJ2-2 and V is TRBV18; D gene unclear. The germline gives CDR1 KGHSH, CDR2 LQKENI. Trimming took off 4 bases at V and 0 bases at J, with 9 bases between the two ends. CDR3 length: 15 residues. Here the CDR3 reads CASSLGNSNTGELFF. CDR3 nucleotides: TGTGCCAGCTCACTCGGAAATTCGAACACCGGGGAGCTGTTTTTT.